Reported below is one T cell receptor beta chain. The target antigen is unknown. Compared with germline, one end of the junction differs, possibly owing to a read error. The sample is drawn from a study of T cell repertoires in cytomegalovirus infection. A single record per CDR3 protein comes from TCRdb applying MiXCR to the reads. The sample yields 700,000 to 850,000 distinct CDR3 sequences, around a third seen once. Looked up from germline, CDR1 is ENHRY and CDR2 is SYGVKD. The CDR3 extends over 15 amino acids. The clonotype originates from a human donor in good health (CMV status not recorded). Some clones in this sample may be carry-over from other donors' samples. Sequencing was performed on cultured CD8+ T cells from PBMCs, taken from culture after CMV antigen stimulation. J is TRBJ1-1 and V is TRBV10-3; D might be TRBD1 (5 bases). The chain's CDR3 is CAIIEYPGIDTEAFF. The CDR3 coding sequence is TGTGCCATCATTGAGTACCCAGGGATAGACACTGAAGCTTTCTTT.